The present T cell receptor (beta chain) was sequenced within a study of T cell changes during pregnancy in multiple sclerosis. Generated by immunoSEQ multiplex PCR, the TCRdb table keeps only in-frame clones and is missing some. The sample includes about 70,000 clones, 90% to 95% of them seen just once. The CDR3 is 15 amino acids. V lost 2 bases and J lost 8, with 15 bases in between. Germline V gene data show CDR1 as MNHNS and CDR2 as SASEGT. The input for sequencing was peripheral blood, taken in the second trimester of pregnancy. This receptor was taken from a female donor in good health, enrolled as a control in a pregnancy study. V and J are TRBV6-1 and TRBJ2-2; D is undetermined. Here the CDR3 reads CASSELTSWSGELFF. CDR3 DNA: TGTGCCAGCAGTGAACTGACATCCTGGTCGGGGGAGCTGTTTTTT.